This T cell receptor (beta chain) came from a study of blood T cell repertoires in COVID-19. Whole-study context: Donors in the United States, Italy and Spain gave samples during acute or convalescent COVID-19. PBMCs, B-cell-depleted T cells, or T cells were the source of the cDNA or gDNA that made up the material.

Looked up from germline, CDR1 is SGHVS and CDR2 is FQNEAQ. The germline V and J ends were trimmed by 3 bases and 6 bases, with 30 bases remaining between them. The CDR3 runs to 19 residues. In the source study's methods: Amplification from reference gene primers served as the basis for estimated nucleated cell counts. Here immunoSEQ multiplex PCR was the method, and the copy in TCRdb shows in-frame clones only, minus some. V and J calls and clone size follow that table, whereas D and trimming were derived from the DNA. Among about 80,000 clones listed, roughly 80% were seen once. Sequenced material: peripheral blood. The TCR was taken from a woman in her 70s with acute or convalescent COVID-19. The rearrangement links TRBV7-8 to TRBJ2-7, with D possibly being TRBD1 (6 bases). CDR3 amino acids: CASSFFRSGVGLIPGEQYF. As DNA, the CDR3 is TGTGCCAGCAGCTTTTTTCGGTCAGGGGTCGGCCTAATTCCGGGCGAGCAGTACTTC. Full variable domain (missing parts from reference TRBV7-8 and TRBJ2-7): GAGVSQSPRYKVAKRGQDVALRCDPISGHVSLFWYQQALGQGPEFLTYFQNEAQLDKSGLPSDRFFAERPEGSVSTLKIQRTQQEDSAVYLCASSFFRSGVGLIPGEQYFGPGTRLTVT.